The clone carrying this T cell receptor beta chain appeared many times. Antigen unknown. TCR beta CDR3 regions were amplified from RNA transcripts. An initial RT-PCR round employing HTBI primers preceded a second-round multiplex PCR. TCRdb redid the calling of the multiplex PCR reads with MiXCR, one entry per CDR3 protein. The sample consists of about 620,000 distinct CDR3 sequences, roughly 20% of them appearing once. Included hyperthyroidism patients were aged 18 to 65 and newly diagnosed (under 2 months' duration). Certain patients, namely those with other autoimmune diseases, uncontrolled infections, pregnancy or lactation, were excluded. PBMCs originated in about 9.8 ml of fresh peripheral blood. This sample is part of a study of Graves' ophthalmopathy and Graves' hyperthyroidism. Study-wide results and caveats: Detected in blood as well were most expanded thyroid clonotypes with frequency above 0.001.

This CDR3 contains 15 residues. Germline values: CDR1 LNHDA, CDR2 SQIVND (reference sequence). V shed 3 bases and J 5 bases; nucleotides not matched to a gene: 6. This sequence originates from a woman younger than 30 with stable Graves' hyperthyroidism. Some clones in this sample may be carry-over from other donors' samples. The sequenced sample consisted of peripheral blood. V gene TRBV19 combines with J gene TRBJ1-5; TRBD1 agrees at 8 bases. This chain's CDR3 is CASSMLSGGHQPQHF. CDR3 bases: TGTGCCAGTAGTATGTTGTCAGGGGGCCATCAGCCCCAGCATTTT.